The 10 T cell receptor beta chains below all came from one sample that was sequenced in a study of CD8+ T cells in alopecia areata. Regarding treatment: oral pan-JAK inhibitor, 5-10 mg twice daily. Reverse transcription of extracted RNA yielded cDNA, which provided the sequencing template. Produced via immunoSEQ multiplex PCR; TCRdb's table is partial and in-frame only. The repertoire holds around 60,000 clones, with roughly 50% as singletons. The source material was CD8+ T cells sorted from blood, sampled at approximately week 36, from a patient treated with tofacitinib. These receptors were taken from a human donor with alopecia areata.

The chain employs TRBV27 and TRBJ1-5, with D possibly being TRBD1 (5 bases). This CDR3 is built from 12 residues. CDR1 and CDR2 (germline): MNHEY, SMNVEV (reference sequence). The CDR3 DNA follows: TGTTCACTTAAAGGGGAAAATCAGCCCCAGCATTTT. Translation: CSLKGENQPQHF.

In its sample, this clone is medium-sized. CDR3: CASSLSSGNYEQYF. Written as DNA, the CDR3 is TGTGCCAGCAGCTTATCTAGCGGGAACTACGAGCAGTACTTC. The chain uses TRBV11-2 and TRBJ2-7; 9 bases fit TRBD2. Unmatched junction bases numbered 2, after V lost 2 bases and J lost 3 bases. Germline V gives CDR1 SGHAT, CDR2 FQNNGV. The CDR3 runs 14 residues. The full variable domain, completed using reference TRBV11-2 and TRBJ2-7, is EAGVAQSPRYKIIEKRQSVAFWCNPISGHATLYWYQQILGQGPKLLIQFQNNGVVDDSQLPKDRFSAERLKGVDSTLKIQPAKLEDSAVYLCASSLSSGNYEQYFGPGTRLTVT.

The CDR3 bases are TGTGCCTGGAGTCAGACGAACACCGGGGAGCTGTTTTTT. It yields the protein CAWSQTNTGELFF. The V gene is TRBV30, the J gene TRBJ2-2; D is unresolved. CDR3 size: 13 residues. Germline CDR1 GTSNPN, CDR2 SVGIG (reference sequence). The V end lost 2 bases, the J end lost 0 bases, and 4 bases lay between the germline ends.

The chain couples TRBV11-2 to TRBJ2-7, with 8 bases that match TRBD2. Germline CDR1 is SGHAT and CDR2 is FQNNGV. The CDR3 sequence is 16 residues long. J lost 0 bases, V lost 2 bases, and 6 bases had no gene match. CDR3 DNA: TGTGCCAGCAGCTTATATACGAGCGGGGGCTCCTACGAGCAGTACTTC. Translating it yields CASSLYTSGGSYEQYF.

This chain joins TRBV7-7 and TRBJ2-3; D unresolved. The CDR3 is 14 residues long. Germline V CDR1 and CDR2: SSHAT, FNYEAQ (reference sequence). Between the trimmed V and J ends, which lost 1 base and 2 bases, there was a span of 7 bases. CDR3 sequence reads: CASSLEVNTDTQYF. The CDR3, as DNA: TGTGCCAGCAGCTTAGAGGTTAACACAGATACGCAGTATTTT.

This clone was counted a few times. CDR3 in amino acids: CSVEDRDRGKDTQYF. In DNA form, the CDR3 reads TGCAGCGTTGAAGACCGGGACAGGGGTAAAGATACGCAGTATTTT. The J gene is TRBJ2-3, the V gene TRBV29-1, with 10 bases lining up with TRBD1. CDR1 is SQVTM and CDR2 is ANQGSEA in the germline V gene. The CDR3 sequence is 15 residues long. V shed 0 bases and J 5 bases; nucleotides not matched to a gene: 5.

The sample holds a few counts of this clone. V usage is TRBV29-1 and J usage is TRBJ2-6; D perhaps matches TRBD2 (7 bases). The CDR3 consists of 16 residues. Deletions cut 3 bases from V and 0 bases from J, with 12 bases between. Per germline, CDR1 SQVTM and CDR2 ANQGSEA. The CDR3 loop reads CSVEGGAHSGANVLTF. The CDR3 coding sequence is TGCAGCGTTGAGGGGGGGGCCCACTCTGGGGCCAACGTCCTGACTTTC.

The V call is TRBV6-5, the J call TRBJ2-7; D unclear. The V and J ends lost 2 bases and 0 bases respectively, with 5 bases between them. The germline V gene encodes CDR1 MNHEY and CDR2 SVGAGI. CDR3 length equals 13 residues. CDR3 in DNA: TGTGCCAGCAGTTACGACTCCTCCTACGAGCAGTACTTC. This codes for CASSYDSSYEQYF.

The table lists this clone with a few counts. The chain has TRBV5-5 and TRBJ2-3; D is unclear. The germline V and J ends were trimmed by 0 bases and 0 bases, with 11 bases remaining between them. The CDR3 extends over 16 amino acids. In germline, CDR1 is SGHKS, CDR2 YYEKEE (reference sequence). Here the CDR3 reads CASSLVVFDSTDTQYF. In nucleotides, the CDR3 is TGTGCCAGCAGCTTGGTTGTTTTCGACAGCACAGATACGCAGTATTTT.

Note on this clone: With a far larger clone one base away, a read error is the likely cause. V usage is TRBV27 and J usage is TRBJ2-5, with 10 nucleotides matching TRBD2. The J call may not be correct, given that the DNA end is closer to TRBJ2-7. CDR1 and CDR2 (germline): MNHEY, SMNVEV (reference sequence). The CDR3 totals 15 residues. The CDR3 reads CASSLGTSAIYEQYF. The CDR3 region has the DNA TGTGCCAGCAGTTTAGGGACTAGCGCCATCTACGAGCAGTACTTC.